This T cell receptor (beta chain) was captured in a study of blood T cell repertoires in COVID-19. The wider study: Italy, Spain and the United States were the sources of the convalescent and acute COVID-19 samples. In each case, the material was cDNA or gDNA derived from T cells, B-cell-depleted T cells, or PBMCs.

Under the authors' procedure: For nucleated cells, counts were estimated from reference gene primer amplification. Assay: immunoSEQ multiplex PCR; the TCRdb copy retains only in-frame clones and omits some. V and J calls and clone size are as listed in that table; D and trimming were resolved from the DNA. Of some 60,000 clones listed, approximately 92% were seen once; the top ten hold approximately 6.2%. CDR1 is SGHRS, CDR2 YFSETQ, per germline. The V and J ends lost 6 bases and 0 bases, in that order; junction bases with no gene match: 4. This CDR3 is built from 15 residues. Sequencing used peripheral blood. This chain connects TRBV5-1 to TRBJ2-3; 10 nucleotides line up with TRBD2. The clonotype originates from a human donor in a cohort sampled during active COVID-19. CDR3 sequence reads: CASKGLAVSTDTQYF. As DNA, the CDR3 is TGCGCCAGCAAAGGACTAGCGGTTAGCACAGATACGCAGTATTTT.